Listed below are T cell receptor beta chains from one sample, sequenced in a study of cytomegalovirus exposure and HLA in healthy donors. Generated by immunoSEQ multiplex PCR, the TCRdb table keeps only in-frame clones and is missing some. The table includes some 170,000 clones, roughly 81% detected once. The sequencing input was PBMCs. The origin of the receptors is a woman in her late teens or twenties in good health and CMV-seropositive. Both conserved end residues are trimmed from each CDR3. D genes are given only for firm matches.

ASSRDREAGNTIY	TRBJ1-3	TRBV5-1	TRBD1	13
VSSPQGAQGLVSPLH	TRBJ1-6	TRBV4-1	TRBD1	15
ASSLLAGYNEKLF	TRBJ1-4	TRBV6-6	-	13
ASSRQGGLGETQY	TRBJ2-5	TRBV4-1	-	13
ASSSGGGSDTQY	TRBJ2-3	TRBV7-3	TRBD2	12
ATSRDLPYEQY	TRBJ2-7	TRBV15	-	11
ASSEPGGNQPQH	TRBJ1-5	TRBV25-1	-	12
ASSRPRGSAEAF	TRBJ1-1	TRBV5-6	-	12
ASSEVPSSGANVLT	TRBJ2-6	TRBV9	-	14
ASSYVTDTEAF	TRBJ1-1	TRBV6-6	-	11
ASSQDHGDRGRPLH	TRBJ1-6	TRBV4-2	TRBD1	14
ASSRQIQETQY	TRBJ2-5	TRBV6-5	-	11
ASSTSVPPDTQY	TRBJ2-3	TRBV6-5	TRBD2	12
ASSVSGTGSYEQY	TRBJ2-7	TRBV7-2	TRBD1	13
ASIQPNTGELF	TRBJ2-2	TRBV7-9	-	11
SVDGGGTGELF	TRBJ2-2	TRBV29-1	-	11
ASSFLIGGHTGELF	TRBJ2-2	TRBV7-6	-	14
ASKDMELKLF	TRBJ1-4	TRBV6-5	-	10
ASSYRETGNTIY	TRBJ1-3	TRBV13	-	12
ASRRSNRAFYGYT	TRBJ1-2	TRBV6-5	-	13
ASSFGGPYGYT	TRBJ1-2	TRBV7-2	-	11
ASSLSRVSYEQY	TRBJ2-7	TRBV7-8	-	12
ASSVSSGGAGDTQY	TRBJ2-3	TRBV9	TRBD2	14
ASSPRGQGGIAGELF	TRBJ2-2	TRBV18	TRBD1	15
SVGGGREKLF	TRBJ1-4	TRBV29-1	-	10
ASSLSGGSEKLF	TRBJ1-4	TRBV5-6	-	12
ASSIGESSQPQH	TRBJ1-5	TRBV19	-	12
AISDPLRNEQF	TRBJ2-1	TRBV10-3	-	11
ASSGQSTNEKLF	TRBJ1-4	TRBV6-5	-	12
ASSQVADMNTEAF	TRBJ1-1	TRBV5-4	-	13
ASSVAGGQGADTQY	TRBJ2-3	TRBV9	TRBD1	14
ASSETGDTYEQY	TRBJ2-7	TRBV2	TRBD1	12
ASSEVLVVVSSHEQY	TRBJ2-7	TRBV2	-	15
ASSDLAGINNEQF	TRBJ2-1	TRBV10-2	TRBD2	13
ASSPNKRGFEYEQY	TRBJ2-7	TRBV18	TRBD2	14
ASIGKPGANVLT	TRBJ2-6	TRBV28	-	12
ASSYLPETPSVTDTQY	TRBJ2-3	TRBV27	-	16
ASSLGGRSAGNTIY	TRBJ1-3	TRBV5-1	-	14
ASSPDTSLTGELF	TRBJ2-2	TRBV28	-	13
ASSFFPRGLQFSGANVLT	TRBJ2-6	TRBV28	-	18
ASTVVGTGVGEQY	TRBJ2-7	TRBV6-5	TRBD1	13
ASSLPAEGNTIY	TRBJ1-3	TRBV7-9	-	12
ASSSLLSYEQY	TRBJ2-7	TRBV27	-	11
ASSVAGGPYEQY	TRBJ2-7	TRBV9	-	12
ASSLQGAVNTEAF	TRBJ1-1	TRBV6-5	TRBD1	13
ASSRGAATNEKLF	TRBJ1-4	TRBV6-6	-	13
ASSYFNRAGDYGYT	TRBJ1-2	TRBV6-5	-	14
ASSRTAQGTGELF	TRBJ2-2	TRBV7-6	-	13